This T cell receptor (beta chain) comes out of a study of blood T cell repertoires in COVID-19. The repertoire was sequenced with immunoSEQ multiplex PCR; TCRdb's copy has only in-frame clones and lacks some. The table has about 670,000 clones, around 90% seen once. Sequencing was carried out using peripheral blood. This clonotype originated in a young woman with acute or convalescent COVID-19.

In DNA form, the CDR3 reads TGTGCCTGGAGTGATGGCAGGGGGGAGACCCAGTACTTC. This codes for CAWSDGRGETQYF. The J gene is TRBJ2-5, the V gene TRBV30, with 7 nucleotides matching TRBD1. The CDR3 runs to 13 residues. V was clipped by 1 base and J by 5 bases; unmatched bases: 4. CDR1 is GTSNPN, CDR2 SVGIG, per germline (reference sequence).